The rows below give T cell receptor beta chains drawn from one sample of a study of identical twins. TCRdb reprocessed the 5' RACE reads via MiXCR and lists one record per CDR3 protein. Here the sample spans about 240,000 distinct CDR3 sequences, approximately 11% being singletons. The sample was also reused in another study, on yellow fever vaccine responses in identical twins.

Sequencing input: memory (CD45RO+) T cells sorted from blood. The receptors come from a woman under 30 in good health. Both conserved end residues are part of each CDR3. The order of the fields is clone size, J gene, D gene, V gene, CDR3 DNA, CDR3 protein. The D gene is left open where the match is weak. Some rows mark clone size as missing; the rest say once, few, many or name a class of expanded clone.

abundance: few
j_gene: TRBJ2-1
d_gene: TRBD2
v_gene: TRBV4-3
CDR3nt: TGCGCCAGCAGCCTCCTCTCCGGACTAGCGGGAGTAGGGGAGCAGTTCTTC
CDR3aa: CASSLLSGLAGVGEQFF

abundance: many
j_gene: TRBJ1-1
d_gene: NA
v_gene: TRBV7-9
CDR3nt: TGTGCCAGCAGCTTAGTAGTTCGACAGAGACTGAACACTGAAGCTTTCTTT
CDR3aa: CASSLVVRQRLNTEAFF

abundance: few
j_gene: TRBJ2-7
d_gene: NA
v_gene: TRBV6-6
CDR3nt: TGTGCCAGCATGCAGGGGGGGAATAGGGAGCAGTACTTC
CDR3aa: CASMQGGNREQYF

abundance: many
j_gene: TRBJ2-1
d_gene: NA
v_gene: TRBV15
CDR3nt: TGTGCCACCAGTTTCCAGGTGGGCTACAATGAGCAGTTCTTC
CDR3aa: CATSFQVGYNEQFF

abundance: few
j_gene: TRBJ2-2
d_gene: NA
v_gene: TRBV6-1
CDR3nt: TGTGCCAGCAGTGCAAACTTAGGGTCGGCCGGGGAGCTGTTTTTT
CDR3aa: CASSANLGSAGELFF

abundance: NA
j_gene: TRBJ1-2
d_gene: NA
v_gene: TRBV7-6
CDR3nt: TGTGCCAGCAGCTTAGAGGAAGGCAGGGAGGATCGCGGCTACACCTTC
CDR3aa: CASSLEEGREDRGYTF

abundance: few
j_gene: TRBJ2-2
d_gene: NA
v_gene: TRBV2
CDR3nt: TGTGCCAGCATGAGGACGAGGCTGAACACCGGGGAGCTGTTTTTT
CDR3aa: CASMRTRLNTGELFF

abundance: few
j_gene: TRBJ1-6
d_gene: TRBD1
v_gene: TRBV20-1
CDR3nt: TGCAGTGCTGGGACAGTGTATTCACCCCTCCACTTT
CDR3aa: CSAGTVYSPLHF

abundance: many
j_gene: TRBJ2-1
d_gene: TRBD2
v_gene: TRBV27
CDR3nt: TGTGCCAGCAGTTTCTTCCACTCGACTAGCGGGAGTGGGGCAGGCAATGAGCAGTTCTTC
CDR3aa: CASSFFHSTSGSGAGNEQFF

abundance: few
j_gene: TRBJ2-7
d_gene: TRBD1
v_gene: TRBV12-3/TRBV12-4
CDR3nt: TGTGCCAGCAGCCGGGCAGAGGGGGCTCAGCAGTACTTC
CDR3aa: CASSRAEGAQQYF

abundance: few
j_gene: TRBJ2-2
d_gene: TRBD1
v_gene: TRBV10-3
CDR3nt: TGTGCCATCAGTGAGCAGGGGGCTAACACCGGGGAGCTGTTTTTT
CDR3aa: CAISEQGANTGELFF

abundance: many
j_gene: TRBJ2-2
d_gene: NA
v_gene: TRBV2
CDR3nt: TGTGCCAGCAGTGAAGCTTCCCCCACCGGGGAGCTGTTTTTT
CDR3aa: CASSEASPTGELFF

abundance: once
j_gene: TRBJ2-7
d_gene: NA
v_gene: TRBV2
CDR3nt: TGTGCCAGCAGTGAACGGGAGGACAGGCTGTACGAGCAGTACTTC
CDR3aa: CASSEREDRLYEQYF

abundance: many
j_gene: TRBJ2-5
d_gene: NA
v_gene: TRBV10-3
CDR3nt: TGTGCCATCAGCCCCGGGAACAAAGAGACCCAGTACTTC
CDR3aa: CAISPGNKETQYF

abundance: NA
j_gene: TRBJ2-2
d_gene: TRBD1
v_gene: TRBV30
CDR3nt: TGTGCCTGGAGTGTACTCATCGGACAGGGGGCCGGGGAGCTGTTTTTT
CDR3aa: CAWSVLIGQGAGELFF

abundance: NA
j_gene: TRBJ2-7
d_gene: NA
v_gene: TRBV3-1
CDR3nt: TGTGCCAGCAGCCAAACCGTAGCGTGGGGGTCCTACGAGCAGTACTTC
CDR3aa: CASSQTVAWGSYEQYF

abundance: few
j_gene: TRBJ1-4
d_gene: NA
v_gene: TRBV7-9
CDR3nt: TGTGCCAGCAGCCCCCGCGCAGGTGTGGAAAAACTGTTTTTT
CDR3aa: CASSPRAGVEKLFF

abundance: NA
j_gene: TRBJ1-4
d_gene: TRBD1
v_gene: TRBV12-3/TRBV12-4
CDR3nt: TGTGCCAGCAGCACGGGACAGGGGTTCGAAAAACTGTTTTTT
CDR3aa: CASSTGQGFEKLFF

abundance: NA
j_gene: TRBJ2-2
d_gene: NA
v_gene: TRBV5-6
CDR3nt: TGTGCCAGCAGCCGACCCTCAACACGATACACCGGGGAGCTGTTTTTT
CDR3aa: CASSRPSTRYTGELFF

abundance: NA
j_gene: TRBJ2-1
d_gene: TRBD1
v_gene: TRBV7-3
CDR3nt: TGTGCCAGCAGCCTCAAGGACAGGGGCGAGCAGTTCTTC
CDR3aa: CASSLKDRGEQFF

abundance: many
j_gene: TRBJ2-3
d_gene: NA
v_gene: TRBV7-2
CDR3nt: TGTGCCAGCAGCTTCGGCGGGGTCACAGATACGCAGTATTTT
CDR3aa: CASSFGGVTDTQYF

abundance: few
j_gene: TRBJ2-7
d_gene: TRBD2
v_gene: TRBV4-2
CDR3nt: TGTGCCAGCAGCCAAGATCAACTAGCGGGAGGCGAGCAGTACTTC
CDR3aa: CASSQDQLAGGEQYF

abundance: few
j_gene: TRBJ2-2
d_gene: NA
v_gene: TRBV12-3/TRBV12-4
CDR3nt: TGTGCCAGCAGTTCCCTAGCCGGAGCTAGGGAGCTGTTTTTT
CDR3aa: CASSSLAGARELFF

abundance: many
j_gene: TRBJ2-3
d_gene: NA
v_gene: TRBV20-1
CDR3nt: TGCAGTGCCAGTGGTCCGGAACGCACAGATACGCAGTATTTT
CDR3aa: CSASGPERTDTQYF

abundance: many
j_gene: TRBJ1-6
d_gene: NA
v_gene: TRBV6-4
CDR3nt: TGTGCCAGCAGTGACAGGGGAGGTTCACCCCTCCACTTT
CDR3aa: CASSDRGGSPLHF

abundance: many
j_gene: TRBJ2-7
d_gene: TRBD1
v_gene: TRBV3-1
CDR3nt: TGTGCCAGCAGCCTAACTCGACAGGGTGGTCACTACGAGCAGTACTTC
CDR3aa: CASSLTRQGGHYEQYF

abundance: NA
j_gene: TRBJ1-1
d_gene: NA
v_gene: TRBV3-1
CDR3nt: TGTGCCAGCAGCCATGGAGGGAACACTGAAGCTTTCTTT
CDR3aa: CASSHGGNTEAFF

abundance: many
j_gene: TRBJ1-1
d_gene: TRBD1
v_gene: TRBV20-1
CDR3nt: TGCAGTGCTAGAGGACAGGGGGACACTGAAGCTTTCTTT
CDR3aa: CSARGQGDTEAFF

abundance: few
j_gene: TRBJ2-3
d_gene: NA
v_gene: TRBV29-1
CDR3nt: TGCAGCGTTGACCCAGCGGGCATAACGGCAGATACGCAGTATTTT
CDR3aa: CSVDPAGITADTQYF

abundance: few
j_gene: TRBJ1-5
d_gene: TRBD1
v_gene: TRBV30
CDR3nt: TGTGCCTGGAGGGGGACAGGGCGCAGCAATCAGCCCCAGCATTTT
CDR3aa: CAWRGTGRSNQPQHF

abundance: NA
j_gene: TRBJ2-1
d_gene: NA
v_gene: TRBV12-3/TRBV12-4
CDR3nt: TGTGCCAGCAGATTGGACACCTACAATGAGCAGTTCTTC
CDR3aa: CASRLDTYNEQFF

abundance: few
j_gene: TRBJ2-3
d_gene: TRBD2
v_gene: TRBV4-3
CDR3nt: TGCGCCAGCAGCCAAGCCCTCCGCGGCGGGAGGGACAAATCGCAGTATTTT
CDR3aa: CASSQALRGGRDKSQYF

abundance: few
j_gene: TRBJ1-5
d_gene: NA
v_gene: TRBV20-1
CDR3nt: TGCAGTGCCGAGGGGAATGGCAATCAGCCCCAGCATTTT
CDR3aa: CSAEGNGNQPQHF

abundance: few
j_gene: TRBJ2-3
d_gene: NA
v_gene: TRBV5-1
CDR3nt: TGCGCCAGCAGCTTTCAGCGGGTGGTCACAGATACGCAGTATTTT
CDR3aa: CASSFQRVVTDTQYF

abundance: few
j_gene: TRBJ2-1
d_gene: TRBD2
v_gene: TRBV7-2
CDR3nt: TGTGCCAGCAGCTTACTCGGGGGGGGTAATGAGCAGTTCTTC
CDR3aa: CASSLLGGGNEQFF

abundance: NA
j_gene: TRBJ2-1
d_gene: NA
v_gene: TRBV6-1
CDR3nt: TGTGCCAGCAGCTCCGCTAGAACCGTAAATCACAATGAGCAGTTCTTC
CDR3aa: CASSSARTVNHNEQFF

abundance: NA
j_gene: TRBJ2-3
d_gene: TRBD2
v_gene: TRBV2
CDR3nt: TGTGCCAGCAGCGTGACTAGCGGAGGGGGCCCAGATACGCAGTATTTT
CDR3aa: CASSVTSGGGPDTQYF

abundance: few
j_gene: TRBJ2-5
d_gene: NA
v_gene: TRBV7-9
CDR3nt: TGTGCCAGCAGCCCTTGGGGGGAGAAAGAGACCCAGTACTTC
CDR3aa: CASSPWGEKETQYF

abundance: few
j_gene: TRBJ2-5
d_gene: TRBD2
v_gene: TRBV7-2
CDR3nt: TGTGCCAGCAGCCCCGGCGGGACTAGCGGGGGCCAAGAGACCCAGTACTTC
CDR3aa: CASSPGGTSGGQETQYF

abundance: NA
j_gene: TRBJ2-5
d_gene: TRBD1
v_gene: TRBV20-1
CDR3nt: TGCAGCCCTCGGGACAGCCAAGAGACCCAGTACTTC
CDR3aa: CSPRDSQETQYF

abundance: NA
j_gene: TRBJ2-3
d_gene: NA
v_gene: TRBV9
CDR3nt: TGTGCCAGCAGCGTAGCGGGAAAGACAGATACGCAGTATTTT
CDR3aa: CASSVAGKTDTQYF

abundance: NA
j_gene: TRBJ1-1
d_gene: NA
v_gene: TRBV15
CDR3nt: TGTGCCACCAGACAGGGTAACACTGAAGCTTTCTTT
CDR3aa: CATRQGNTEAFF

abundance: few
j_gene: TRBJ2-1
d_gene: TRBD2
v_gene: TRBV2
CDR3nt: TGTGCCAGCGAGGCGGGGGTGACCTACAATGAGCAGTTCTTC
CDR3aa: CASEAGVTYNEQFF

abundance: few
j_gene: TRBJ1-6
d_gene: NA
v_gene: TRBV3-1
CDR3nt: TGTGCCAGCAGCATGGGATCGGGGGGTTCACCCCTCCACTTT
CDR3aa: CASSMGSGGSPLHF

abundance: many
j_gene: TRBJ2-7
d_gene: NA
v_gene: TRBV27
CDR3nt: TGTGCCAGCAGTTTCGTTGGGAAAACCTACGAGCAGTACTTC
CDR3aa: CASSFVGKTYEQYF